These 4 T cell receptor beta chains originate from one sample sequenced in a study of response to subunit inactivated influenza vaccine. TCRdb re-called the RT-PCR reads through MiXCR, storing one row per CDR3 protein. This sample has roughly 150,000 distinct CDR3 sequences, with roughly a tenth found just once. The input for sequencing was non-naive T cells sorted from PBMCs, taken 45 days after vaccination. The receptor source for this set is a man aged 50-60 years who received an inactivated influenza vaccine.

This clonotype was picked up a small number of times. The V call is TRBV28, the J call TRBJ2-2; unclear D gene. This CDR3 is 15 amino acids long. From germline, CDR1 is MDHEN and CDR2 SYDVKM. The V and J ends lost 2 bases and 3 bases respectively, with 10 bases between them. The CDR3 sequence is CASSLQFGDTGELFF. DNA for the CDR3: TGTGCCAGCAGTTTACAGTTTGGTGACACCGGGGAGCTGTTTTTT. The full variable domain, in which reference TRBV28 and TRBJ2-2 provide the parts outside the CDR3, is DVKVTQSSRYLVKRTGEKVFLECVQDMDHENMFWYRQDPGLGLRLIYFSYDVKMKEKGDIPEGYSVSREKKERFSLILESASTNQTSMYLCASSLQFGDTGELFFGEGSRLTVL.

The table lists this clonotype with many counts. V gene TRBV4-3 combines with J gene TRBJ1-2; D remains unclear. Trimming removed 2 bases at V and 1 base at J, with 5 bases between. CDR3 size: 13 residues. Germline CDR1 reads LGHNA; CDR2 reads YSLEER. The CDR3 coding sequence is TGCGCCAGCAGCCAACGGTTTAACTATGGCTACACCTTC. Protein product: CASSQRFNYGYTF.

In its sample, this clonotype was seen many times. Here the CDR3 DNA reads TGCAGCGTAGCCTCCTACGAGCAGTACTTC. Amino acid sequence: CSVASYEQYF. The gene calls are TRBV29-1 and TRBJ2-7; D is undetermined. V lost 6 bases, J lost 0 bases, and 3 bases lay in between. CDR1 and CDR2 (germline): SQVTM, ANQGSEA. This CDR3 region has 10 residues.

The chain couples TRBV3-1 to TRBJ1-3; no clear D gene. CDR1 and CDR2 from the germline V gene are LGHDT and YNNKEL (reference sequence). Trimming removed 1 base at V and 0 bases at J, with 4 bases between. The CDR3 extends over 14 amino acids. The CDR3 region is CASSQVGSGNTIYF. The CDR3 DNA sequence: TGTGCCAGCAGCCAAGTTGGCTCTGGAAACACCATATATTTT. Full variable domain (outside the CDR3, taken from reference TRBV3-1 and TRBJ1-3): DTAVSQTPKYLVTQMGNDKSIKCEQNLGHDTMYWYKQDSKKFLKIMFSYNNKELIINETVPNRFSPKSPDKAHLNLHINSLELGDSAVYFCASSQVGSGNTIYFGEGSWLTVV.